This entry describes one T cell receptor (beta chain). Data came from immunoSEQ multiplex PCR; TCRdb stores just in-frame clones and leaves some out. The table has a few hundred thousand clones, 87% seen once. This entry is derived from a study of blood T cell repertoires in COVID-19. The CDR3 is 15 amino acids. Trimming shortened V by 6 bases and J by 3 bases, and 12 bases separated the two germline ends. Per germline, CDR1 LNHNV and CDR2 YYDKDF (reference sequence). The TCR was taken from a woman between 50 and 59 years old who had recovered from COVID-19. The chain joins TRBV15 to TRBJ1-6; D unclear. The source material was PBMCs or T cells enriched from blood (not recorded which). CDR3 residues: CATREGVIYNSPLHF. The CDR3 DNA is TGTGCCACCAGAGAGGGCGTCATCTATAATTCACCCCTCCACTTT. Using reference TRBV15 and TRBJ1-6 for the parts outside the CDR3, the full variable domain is DAMVIQNPRYQVTQFGKPVTLSCSQTLNHNVMYWYQQKSSQAPKLLFHYYDKDFNNEADTPDNFQSRRPNTSFCFLDIRSPGLGDTAMYLCATREGVIYNSPLHFGNGTRLTVT.